The present T cell receptor (beta chain) was sequenced within a study of T cells of healthy individuals. This CDR3 has 15 amino acids. V lost 1 base, J lost 6 bases, and 13 bases lay in between. Germline V gene sequence: CDR1 LGHDT, CDR2 YNNKEL (reference sequence). TCRdb analysed the 5' RACE reads with MiXCR anew, one entry per CDR3 protein. The sample yields 63,000 or so distinct CDR3 sequences, around 15% seen once. The chain combines TRBV3-1 with TRBJ1-5; D remains unclear. The receptor was derived from a human donor in good health. CDR3 amino acids: CASSQGPSAGQPQHF. CDR3 nucleotide sequence: TGTGCCAGCAGCCAAGGGCCCAGCGCAGGTCAGCCCCAGCATTTT.